Following are 21 T cell receptor beta chains from one sample sequenced in a study of cytomegalovirus exposure and HLA in healthy donors. A multiplex PCR was run with 60 Vbeta primers and 13 Jbeta primers. The assay was immunoSEQ multiplex PCR, and TCRdb's table has in-frame clones only and misses some. Of 100,000 to 150,000 clones in the sample, roughly 80% were seen once. The specimen sequenced was PBMCs. The receptors originated from a man aged 30 to 45 in good health and CMV-seronegative.

The chain joins TRBV6-5 to TRBJ1-1, with 8 positions matching TRBD1. Looked up from germline, CDR1 is MNHEY and CDR2 is SVGAGI. This CDR3 has 14 residues. The junction had 4 bases not matched to a gene; V was cut back by 6 bases and J by 1 base. CDR3 sequence reads: CASRLQGGNTEAFF. For the CDR3, the DNA is TGTGCCAGCAGACTACAGGGGGGGAACACTGAAGCTTTCTTT.

This clone was picked up a small number of times. The rearrangement joins TRBV4-1 to TRBJ1-1, with 7 bases fitting TRBD1. With V trimmed by 4 bases and J by 3 bases, 2 bases remained unmatched. The V gene's germline CDR1 is MGHRA and CDR2 YSYEKL. The CDR3 spans 13 residues. The CDR3 spells CASSLGTDTEAFF. CDR3 bases: TGCGCCAGCAGCCTCGGGACAGACACTGAAGCTTTCTTT.

V is TRBV30 and J is TRBJ1-4, with D possibly being TRBD1 (5 bases). The germline gives CDR1 GTSNPN, CDR2 SVGIG (reference sequence). The CDR3 runs to 14 residues. V lost 4 bases and J lost 5, with 14 bases in between. In DNA, the CDR3 is TGTGCCTGGACCGCAGGGAGGGCAAATGAAAAACTGTTTTTT. Translating gives CAWTAGRANEKLFF.

This chain uses TRBV11-2 with TRBJ2-7; 9 nucleotides align to TRBD1. The CDR3 length is 17 residues. CDR1 and CDR2 (germline): SGHAT, FQNNGV. Trimming cost V 0 bases and J 4 bases; bases outside gene matches: 10. The CDR3, as DNA: TGTGCCAGCAGCTTAGATGATGACACAGGGGGCCTTTACGAGCAGTACTTC. Translated: CASSLDDDTGGLYEQYF.

This clone was seen once. DNA for the CDR3: TGTGCCAGCTCACCACCGGCCGTTGGGGGGACCTACGAGCAGTACTTC. Protein: CASSPPAVGGTYEQYF. The chain carries TRBV18 and TRBJ2-7; D perhaps matches TRBD2 (6 bases). The CDR3 length is 16 residues. V was clipped by 0 bases and J by 2 bases, with 14 bases between them. From germline, CDR1 is KGHSH and CDR2 LQKENI.

CDR3 residues: CASQRFSGANVLTF. In DNA, the CDR3 is TGTGCCAGCCAGAGGTTCTCTGGGGCCAACGTCCTGACTTTC. The rearrangement uses TRBV27 and TRBJ2-6, with D uncertain. CDR3 length: 14 amino acids. V was clipped by 8 bases and J by 0 bases, with 8 bases between them. CDR1 and CDR2 (germline): MNHEY, SMNVEV (reference sequence).

CDR3 DNA: TGTGCCAGCAGCCGATGGACTGACACTGAAGCTTTCTTT. Translation gives CASSRWTDTEAFF. This rearrangement joins TRBV4-2 to TRBJ1-1; the D is unclear. Trimming cost V 4 bases and J 3 bases, with 9 bases left between them. This CDR3 is 13 amino acids long. Looked up from germline, CDR1 is LGHNA and CDR2 is YNFKEQ.

The rearrangement uses TRBV15 and TRBJ1-2, with a possible D match to TRBD1 (6 bases). Per germline, CDR1 LNHNV and CDR2 YYDKDF (reference sequence). The V end was cut by 1 base, the J end by 8 bases, with 20 bases between. The CDR3 consists of 16 residues. CDR3 region: CATSRGPGAGSLGYTF. The CDR3 DNA reads as TGTGCCACCAGCAGAGGGCCAGGGGCAGGTTCTCTGGGCTACACCTTC.

The V gene is TRBV7-9, the J gene TRBJ2-4, with 12 bases lining up with TRBD1. V was clipped by 2 bases and J by 6 bases; unmatched bases: 5. CDR3 length equals 16 residues. Germline CDR1 and CDR2: SEHNR and FQNEAQ (reference sequence). The CDR3 sequence: CASSLPGQGARNIQYF. Written as DNA, the CDR3 is TGTGCCAGCAGCTTACCGGGACAGGGGGCGCGAAACATTCAGTACTTC.

V and J are TRBV6-6 and TRBJ2-5, with 7 bases identical to TRBD2. Per the germline V gene, CDR1 is MNHNY and CDR2 is SVGAGI (reference sequence). The CDR3 has 14 amino acids. The trim removed 4 bases at V and 5 bases at J, leaving 7 bases unmatched. The CDR3 DNA reads as TGTGCCAGCAGTTCGGACGGGGGGTTGGAGACCCAGTACTTC. Its protein product is CASSSDGGLETQYF.

This chain connects TRBV6-6 to TRBJ1-2, with 7 bases fitting TRBD1. CDR3 size: 13 residues. Germline CDR1 MNHNY, CDR2 SVGAGI (reference sequence). V gave up 4 bases and J gave up 4 bases; unmatched junction bases: 3. CDR3 DNA: TGTGCCAGCAGTTCCTCAGGGGGCTATGGCTACACCTTC. Its translation: CASSSSGGYGYTF.

The J gene is TRBJ1-1, the V gene TRBV10-1; D ambiguous. This CDR3 region has 13 residues. Germline CDR1 is WNHNN and CDR2 is SYGVQD (reference sequence). V gave up 7 bases and J gave up 0 bases, with 9 bases separating them. CDR3 sequence (DNA): TGCGCCAGCACCGAGGGAGTGAACACTGAAGCTTTCTTT. Its translation: CASTEGVNTEAFF.

This clone turned up a few times. The chain uses TRBV28 and TRBJ1-2, with TRBD1 as a possible D gene (5 bases). The CDR3 covers 12 residues. Per the germline V gene, CDR1 is MDHEN and CDR2 is SYDVKM. Trimming took 2 bases from V and 7 from J, leaving 8 bases between them. The CDR3 DNA follows: TGTGCCAGCAGTTTAAACAGGCTTGGCTACACCTTC. Translated, it gives CASSLNRLGYTF.

This clone was seen only a few times. The chain is built from TRBV25-1 and TRBJ2-7, with D perhaps TRBD1 (5 bases). Germline V lookup: CDR1 MGHDK, CDR2 SYGVNS. CDR3 length: 15 residues. The V end lost 4 bases, the J end lost 2 bases, and 15 bases lay between the germline ends. The CDR3 sequence is CASSVRTNLPYEQYF. For the CDR3, the DNA is TGTGCCAGCAGTGTCCGGACAAATTTACCCTACGAGCAGTACTTC.

This chain links TRBV30 with TRBJ2-5; 15 nucleotides agree with TRBD2. CDR1 is GTSNPN and CDR2 is SVGIG in the germline V gene (reference sequence). Unmatched junction bases numbered 19, after V lost 5 bases and J lost 3 bases. The CDR3 runs to 20 residues. CDR3 coding DNA: TGTGCCTGGCATAGCAAGATATGGACTAGCGGGAGGGCCAGGAAAGAGACCCAGTACTTC. This codes for CAWHSKIWTSGRARKETQYF. Combining the CDR3 with reference TRBV30 and TRBJ2-5 gives the whole variable domain SQTIHQWPATLVQPVGSPLSLECTVEGTSNPNLYWYRQAAGRGLQLLFYSVGIGQISSEVPQNLSASRPQDRQFILSSKKLLLSDSGFYLCAWHSKIWTSGRARKETQYFGPGTRLLVL.

V gene TRBV7-6 combines with J gene TRBJ1-2, with 7 bases fitting TRBD1. This CDR3 region has 15 residues. Germline trimming cut 5 bases from V and 7 bases from J; bases unmatched to any gene: 13. The V gene's germline CDR1 is SGHVS and CDR2 FNYEAQ. The CDR3 region is CASSPGTGVLSGYTF. In DNA form, the CDR3 reads TGTGCCAGCAGCCCGGGAACAGGGGTCTTGTCTGGCTACACCTTC. The complete variable domain, with remaining parts taken from reference TRBV7-6 and TRBJ1-2, reads GAGVSQSPRYKVTKRGQDVALRCDPISGHVSLYWYRQALGQGPEFLTYFNYEAQQDKSGLPNDRFSAERPEGSISTLTIQRTEQRDSAMYRCASSPGTGVLSGYTFGSGTRLTVV.

The J gene is TRBJ1-1, the V gene TRBV7-6, with no clear D. This CDR3 has 13 amino acids. V lost 5 bases and J 1 base, leaving 8 bases between the germline ends. Per the germline V gene, CDR1 is SGHVS and CDR2 is FNYEAQ. The CDR3 protein is CASSLGENTEAFF. As DNA, the CDR3 is TGTGCCAGCAGCCTGGGAGAGAACACTGAAGCTTTCTTT.

The chain joins TRBV19 to TRBJ1-1; 8 positions agree with TRBD1. The CDR3 consists of 17 residues. CDR1 and CDR2 from the germline V gene are LNHDA and SQIVND (reference sequence). V lost 7 bases, J lost 3 bases, and 16 bases stayed unmatched. This CDR3 is CASNPAVWTGSDTEAFF. The DNA for the CDR3 is TGTGCCAGTAATCCCGCCGTTTGGACAGGGAGCGACACTGAAGCTTTCTTT.

The V and J genes are TRBV9 and TRBJ2-1; 8 nucleotides match TRBD2. The CDR3 length is 14 residues. With V trimmed by 4 bases and J by 10 bases, 10 bases remained unmatched. Germline lookup yields CDR1 SGDLS and CDR2 YYNGEE. The DNA of the CDR3 is TGTGCCAGCAGCTCCCCCGGGAGGGCAAGGGAGCAGTTCTTC. Its translation: CASSSPGRAREQFF.

V and J are TRBV6-5 and TRBJ2-5; D not resolved. The ends were cut back, 4 bases at V and 2 bases at J, with 11 bases in the middle. This CDR3 contains 14 residues. Germline assignment: CDR1 MNHEY and CDR2 SVGAGI. The CDR3 nucleotides read TGTGCCAGCAGTTCTTTGACATCTCAAGAGACCCAGTACTTC. Protein sequence: CASSSLTSQETQYF.

The chain employs TRBV6-1 and TRBJ1-2; D is perhaps TRBD1 (5 bases). In germline, CDR1 is MNHNS, CDR2 SASEGT. The CDR3 consists of 12 residues. V lost 10 bases and J lost 3, with 12 bases in between. The CDR3 protein is CAIPGPYYGYTF. The CDR3 bases are TGTGCCATCCCAGGGCCCTACTATGGCTACACCTTC.